A selection of T cell receptor beta chains follows, all from one sample in a study of beta chain features in type 1 diabetes. The protocol was immunoSEQ multiplex PCR, while the TCRdb copy is restricted to in-frame clones and leaves out a portion. Of about 140,000 clones listed, over 8% are singletons. The sample taken for sequencing was central memory CD4+ T cells from blood. Every receptor here comes from a woman between 40 and 55 years old in good health. Both conserved end residues are part of each CDR3. The D gene is left open where the match is weak. Clone size is stated in some rows and not others, as once, few, many or a class when expanded.

length | J | D | size | V | CDR3 | DNA
16 | TRBJ2-3 | TRBD2 | NA | TRBV7-7 | CASSPGSGGSGDTQYF | TGTGCTAGCAGCCCTGGTAGCGGGGGGTCAGGAGATACGCAGTATTTT
13 | TRBJ1-5 | NA | NA | TRBV6-1 | CASSGQGLQPQHF | TGTGCCAGCAGCGGCCAGGGTCTACAGCCCCAGCATTTT
13 | TRBJ2-5 | NA | few | TRBV6-5 | CASKLGRTETQYF | TGTGCCAGCAAGCTAGGGAGGACAGAGACCCAGTACTTC
16 | TRBJ2-1 | TRBD2 | few | TRBV9 | CASSVGGGGAYNEQFF | TGTGCCAGCAGCGTAGGAGGCGGGGGGGCCTACAATGAGCAGTTCTTC
15 | TRBJ1-2 | NA | NA | TRBV6-6 | CASNLQQGANYGYTF | TGTGCCAGCAACTTGCAACAGGGAGCTAACTATGGCTACACCTTC
16 | TRBJ2-1 | TRBD2 | few | TRBV19 | CASSIVRGGSYNEQFF | TGTGCCAGTAGTATAGTTCGGGGGGGCTCCTACAATGAGCAGTTCTTC
15 | TRBJ2-5 | TRBD2 | NA | TRBV7-2 | CASSNRRGGQETQYF | TGTGCCAGCAGCAACAGGCGGGGGGGCCAAGAGACCCAGTACTTC
14 | TRBJ1-2 | NA | few | TRBV5-4 | CASSGRRGNYGYTF | TGTGCCAGCAGCGGGAGGCGGGGTAACTATGGCTACACCTTC
15 | TRBJ2-2 | NA | few | TRBV7-2 | CASRPPGLEDGELFF | TGTGCCAGCAGGCCCCCGGGACTCGAGGACGGGGAGCTGTTTTTT
16 | TRBJ2-2 | NA | NA | TRBV27 | CASSLLGGGKVGELFF | TGTGCCAGCAGTTTATTAGGGGGAGGGAAGGTCGGGGAGCTGTTTTTT